Sequencing of this TCR beta chain was carried out in a study of PD-1 blockade in classical Hodgkin lymphoma. The time point is: cycle 4 day 1 (C4D1), after 5 to 7 weeks of nivolumab. Every patient relapsed after autologous stem cell transplantation, and brentuximab vedotin exposure varied. Complete response, partial response or progressive disease were the best responses. TCRdb's table, derived via immunoSEQ multiplex PCR, lists solely in-frame clones and lacks some. The table shows 20,000 to 30,000 clones, with about 81% occurring only once. General study findings and limits: Before treatment, complete responders showed about the same diversity as newly diagnosed patients. TCR diversity at baseline was reported to be reduced in newly diagnosed patients relative to healthy donors.

Per germline, CDR1 LNHDA and CDR2 SQIVND (reference sequence). CDR3 length equals 12 residues. V lost 6 bases to trimming and J lost 8 bases, with 8 bases between them. Comment on this clone: The antigen is undetermined.

The rearrangement links TRBV19 to TRBJ1-6; D is uncertain. This receptor was taken from a human donor with classical Hodgkin lymphoma. Sequenced here: peripheral blood mononuclear cells (PBMCs), sampled before the fourth cycle of nivolumab. In nucleotides, the CDR3 is TGTGCCAGTAGGCTGAGGGATTCACCCCTCCACTTT. The encoded protein is CASRLRDSPLHF.